One sample yielded the 24 T cell receptor beta chains listed below, sequenced in a study of blood T cell repertoires in COVID-19. Produced via immunoSEQ multiplex PCR; TCRdb's table is partial and in-frame only. Of 150,000 to 200,000 clones detected, roughly four fifths appear once; the ten largest clones hold about 2.6%. Sequencing input: peripheral blood. These receptors all come from a human donor with acute or convalescent COVID-19. The donor label of this sample is uncertain.

The chain joins TRBV30 to TRBJ1-2, with 12 bases matching TRBD1. Trimming at V came to 0 bases and at J to 4 bases, leaving 3 bases not matched to a gene. CDR1 and CDR2 from the germline V gene are GTSNPN and SVGIG (reference sequence). The CDR3 covers 15 residues. CDR3 residues: CAWSVGTGGFYGYTF. The CDR3 region has the DNA TGTGCCTGGAGTGTAGGGACAGGGGGCTTCTATGGCTACACCTTC. Drawing the rest from reference TRBV30 and TRBJ1-2, the complete variable domain is SQTIHQWPATLVQPVGSPLSLECTVEGTSNPNLYWYRQAAGRGLQLLFYSVGIGQISSEVPQNLSASRPQDRQFILSSKKLLLSDSGFYLCAWSVGTGGFYGYTFGSGTRLTVV.

V is TRBV7-3 and J is TRBJ2-3, with 9 nucleotides matching TRBD2. The CDR3 totals 14 residues. V shed 6 bases, J shed 2 bases, and the junction held 3 bases outside the gene matches. CDR1 is SGHTA, CDR2 FQGTGA, per germline. The CDR3 sequence: CASSSSGATDTQYF. The CDR3 DNA is TGTGCCAGCAGTTCTAGCGGGGCCACAGATACGCAGTATTTT. The whole variable domain, filled in from reference TRBV7-3 and TRBJ2-3, reads GAGVSQTPSNKVTEKGKYVELRCDPISGHTALYWYRQSLGQGPEFLIYFQGTGAADDSGLPNDRFFAVRPEGSVSTLKIQRTERGDSAVYLCASSSSGATDTQYFGPGTRLTVL.

The chain couples TRBV5-1 to TRBJ2-6; 8 nucleotides line up with TRBD1. The CDR3 is 18 residues long. The germline V gene encodes CDR1 SGHRS and CDR2 YFSETQ. The V and J ends lost 1 base and 2 bases, in that order; junction bases with no gene match: 8. The CDR3 nucleotides read TGCGCCAGCAGCTTGTCGGCAGGGGGCGCGGCTGGGGCCAACGTCCTGACTTTC. This encodes CASSLSAGGAAGANVLTF. The whole variable domain, filled in from reference TRBV5-1 and TRBJ2-6, reads KAGVTQTPRYLIKTRGQQVTLSCSPISGHRSVSWYQQTPGQGLQFLFEYFSETQRNKGNFPGRFSGRQFSNSRSEMNVSTLELGDSALYLCASSLSAGGAAGANVLTFGAGSRLTVL.

V and J are TRBV6-5 and TRBJ2-3; D is uncertain. Trimming left V 6 bases short and J 3 bases short, with 7 bases between. Germline V gene data show CDR1 as MNHEY and CDR2 as SVGAGI. The length of the CDR3 is 12 residues. The CDR3 loop reads CASRSETDTQYF. As DNA, the CDR3 is TGTGCCAGCAGGTCCGAGACAGATACGCAGTATTTT.

The chain carries TRBV5-1 and TRBJ2-3; 9 bases match TRBD2. CDR1 and CDR2 (germline): SGHRS, YFSETQ. J gave up 2 bases and V 6 bases, and 10 bases lay outside the gene matches. The CDR3 is made up of 16 amino acids. CDR3 nucleotides: TGCGCCAGCAAGGTCCAGGGACTAGCCCCCACAGATACGCAGTATTTT. Protein: CASKVQGLAPTDTQYF.

As concerns this clone: At the DNA level, this CDR3 is encoded by other sequences in the same sample as well. The chain combines TRBV5-1 with TRBJ2-2; TRBD2 might be the D (5 bases). This CDR3 comprises 15 residues. With 2 bases removed from V and 1 base from J, the gap between germline ends came to 9 bases. CDR1 is SGHRS and CDR2 is YFSETQ in the germline V gene. The CDR3 DNA follows: TGCGCCAGCAGCTTAGGAGGTGGGAACACCGGGGAGCTGTTTTTT. Encoded protein: CASSLGGGNTGELFF.

Comment on this clone: A junction boundary mismatches the germline segment, possibly from a read error. The rearrangement joins TRBV3-1 (or the pseudogene TRBV3-2) to TRBJ1-5, with D possibly being TRBD1 (6 bases). This CDR3 region has 15 residues. Germline V lookup: CDR1 LGHDT, CDR2 YNNKEL (reference sequence). The CDR3 protein is CASGQNDRPNQPQHF. In nucleotides, the CDR3 is TGTGCCAGCGGCCAAAATGACAGGCCGAATCAGCCCCAGCATTTT.

In its sample, this clone was seen a few times. The chain couples TRBV12-5 to TRBJ1-5; 7 nucleotides match TRBD1. CDR3 size: 15 residues. Per germline, CDR1 LGHNT and CDR2 FRNRAP. J gave up 4 bases and V 4 bases, and 7 bases lay outside the gene matches. CDR3: CASGSLTGSNQPQHF. CDR3 in DNA: TGTGCTAGTGGTTCTCTGACAGGGTCGAATCAGCCCCAGCATTTT.

This clone came up a few times. This rearrangement joins TRBV5-6 to TRBJ1-1, with D perhaps TRBD1 (6 bases). This CDR3 has 14 residues. V lost 4 bases and J lost 1, with 11 bases in between. Per the germline V gene, CDR1 is SGHDT and CDR2 is YYEEEE. In DNA form, the CDR3 reads TGTGCCAGCAGCGTGATACAGGGGAACACTGAAGCTTTCTTT. Translating gives CASSVIQGNTEAFF.

The V and J genes are TRBV28 and TRBJ1-5; possible D gene TRBD1, 6 bases. Germline-derived CDR1 and CDR2 are MDHEN and SYDVKM. The CDR3 extends over 16 amino acids. V lost 3 bases to trimming and J lost 2 bases, with 14 bases between them. CDR3 sequence reads: CASSLVLGGRNQPQHF. For the CDR3, the DNA is TGTGCCAGCAGTTTGGTGTTGGGGGGGCGCAATCAGCCCCAGCATTTT.

This chain uses TRBV19 with TRBJ1-5; 8 positions agree with TRBD1. The CDR3 length is 14 residues. CDR1 LNHDA and CDR2 SQIVND come from the germline V gene (reference sequence). V was clipped by 7 bases and J by 4 bases; unmatched bases: 6. The DNA of the CDR3 is TGTGCCAGTACACCGACAGGGGAGAATCAGCCCCAGCATTTT. This sequence encodes CASTPTGENQPQHF. Variable domain in full (rest from reference TRBV19 and TRBJ1-5): DGGITQSPKYLFRKEGQNVTLSCEQNLNHDAMYWYRQDPGQGLRLIYYSQIVNDFQKGDIAEGYSVSREKKESFPLTVTSAQKNPTAFYLCASTPTGENQPQHFGDGTRLSIL.

V gene TRBV3-1 (or the pseudogene TRBV3-2) combines with J gene TRBJ2-1; TRBD2 matches at 8 bases. Trimming at V came to 2 bases and at J to 4 bases, leaving 7 bases not matched to a gene. CDR3 length: 16 amino acids. Per the germline V gene, CDR1 is LGHDT and CDR2 is YNNKEL (reference sequence). Here the CDR3 reads CASSQLTGTRYNEQFF. CDR3 bases: TGTGCCAGCAGCCAACTTACCGGGACTAGGTACAATGAGCAGTTCTTC.

This rearrangement joins TRBV28 to TRBJ1-4; D may be TRBD1 (5 bases). The V gene's germline CDR1 is MDHEN and CDR2 SYDVKM. Trimming removed 4 bases from V and 7 bases from J, with 13 bases in between. This CDR3 is 14 amino acids long. The CDR3 reads CASSSGGRGEKLFF. The CDR3 region has the DNA TGTGCCAGCAGTTCCGGGGGTCGGGGTGAAAAACTGTTTTTT. Looking up the rest from reference TRBV28 and TRBJ1-4 gives the full variable domain: DVKVTQSSRYLVKRTGEKVFLECVQDMDHENMFWYRQDPGLGLRLIYFSYDVKMKEKGDIPEGYSVSREKKERFSLILESASTNQTSMYLCASSSGGRGEKLFFGSGTQLSVL.

The chain uses TRBV6-6 and TRBJ1-5; TRBD1 is a possible D gene (6 bases). This CDR3 has 15 residues. V dropped 6 bases and J dropped 2 bases, with 14 bases sitting between them. Germline V gene sequence: CDR1 MNHNY, CDR2 SVGAGI (reference sequence). CDR3 nucleotides: TGTGCCAGCAGATCGACAGGATGGGGCAATCAGCCCCAGCATTTT. Translated, it gives CASRSTGWGNQPQHF.

J is TRBJ2-3 and V is TRBV14; a possible D gene is TRBD1 (5 bases). V was cut by 3 bases and J by 2 bases, with 15 bases left in between. The CDR3 is 16 amino acids. Per germline, CDR1 SGHDN and CDR2 FVKESK. In DNA, the CDR3 is TGTGCCAGCAGCCAGAGGACAAGATTCCCCACAGATACGCAGTATTTT. Translation: CASSQRTRFPTDTQYF.

This clone came up many times. The chain uses TRBV11-2 and TRBJ2-7, with D perhaps TRBD2 (6 bases). V was trimmed by 4 bases and J by 6 bases, leaving 19 bases between them. This CDR3 is 15 amino acids long. CDR1 and CDR2 (germline): SGHAT, FQNNGV. The CDR3 sequence: CASSSLTGVALEQYF. CDR3 in DNA: TGTGCCAGCAGCTCTTTAACGGGAGTCGCCCTCGAGCAGTACTTC.

This clone was seen only once. The chain couples TRBV27 to TRBJ1-5, with TRBD1 as a possible D gene (5 bases). Trimming took 5 bases from V and 12 from J, leaving 20 bases between them. The CDR3 is 14 residues long. CDR1 is MNHEY, CDR2 SMNVEV, per germline (reference sequence). The CDR3 DNA is TGTGCCAGCAGTCCCGCATGGGGGGGGACGGGCCAGCATTTT. This encodes CASSPAWGGTGQHF.

On this clone: The junction does not match germline at one end; this may be a read error. This rearrangement joins TRBV3-1 (or the pseudogene TRBV3-2) to TRBJ1-6; D gene ambiguous. CDR3 length equals 17 residues. CDR1 LGHDT and CDR2 YNNKEL come from the germline V gene (reference sequence). CDR3 in DNA: TGTGCCAGCAGCCAAGGCGACATTGCGGGGTATACTTCACCCCTCCACTTT. Its translation: CASSQGDIAGYTSPLHF.

The chain recombines TRBV6-6 with TRBJ1-4, with D tentatively TRBD1 (6 bases). V lost 10 bases and J 3 bases, leaving 12 bases between the germline ends. The V gene's germline CDR1 is MNHNY and CDR2 SVGAGI (reference sequence). This CDR3 has 13 residues. The CDR3 nucleotides read TGTGCCACCAAGGACAGTTCTAATGAAAAACTGTTTTTT. It specifies CATKDSSNEKLFF.

The chain has TRBV27 and TRBJ1-5, with 8 bases lining up with TRBD1. The CDR3 covers 16 residues. After removal of 4 bases from V and 1 base from J, the junction contained 6 bases not matched to a gene. CDR1 and CDR2 (germline): MNHEY, SMNVEV (reference sequence). Here the CDR3 reads CASSSRTGNSNQPQHF. The CDR3, as DNA: TGTGCCAGCAGTTCGCGGACAGGGAACAGCAATCAGCCCCAGCATTTT.

V and J are TRBV20-1 and TRBJ2-7; TRBD2 aligns across 7 bases. The CDR3 is 13 residues long. V lost 3 bases and J lost 5; bases outside the gene matches: 7. In germline, CDR1 is DFQATT, CDR2 SNEGSKA (reference sequence). The CDR3: CSASPSGANEQYF. In DNA form, the CDR3 reads TGCAGTGCTAGTCCCAGCGGGGCGAACGAGCAGTACTTC.

The genes are TRBV28 and TRBJ1-5; D perhaps matches TRBD1 (5 bases). The germline gives CDR1 MDHEN, CDR2 SYDVKM. V lost 5 bases to trimming and J lost 9 bases, with 14 bases between them. The CDR3 length is 13 residues. The CDR3 region has the DNA TGTGCCAGCAGTCGGGGGGGGACTGGGCCCCAGCATTTT. Translating gives CASSRGGTGPQHF.

The CDR3 sequence is CASMGTSGGEQYF. In DNA, the CDR3 is TGTGCCAGCATGGGGACTAGCGGGGGCGAGCAGTACTTC. The chain uses TRBV2 and TRBJ2-7, with 14 positions matching TRBD2. Germline values: CDR1 SNHLY, CDR2 FYNNEI. V trimming: 7 bases; J trimming: 6 bases; junction bases outside the gene matches: 2. The length of the CDR3 is 13 residues.

The chain recombines TRBV6-1 with TRBJ2-2; maybe TRBD2 (5 bases). CDR3 length: 16 residues. Germline CDR1 and CDR2: MNHNS and SASEGT. Trimming pared 3 bases from V and 1 base from J, leaving 12 bases between. The CDR3 loop is CASSEQRTVNTGELFF. The DNA of the CDR3 is TGTGCCAGCAGTGAGCAAAGGACTGTGAACACCGGGGAGCTGTTTTTT.